The 4 T cell receptor beta chains presented below share a single source sample, sequenced in a study of T-cell reconstitution after alpha-beta-depleted transplantation in children. Unique molecular identifiers were incorporated into the prepared TCRbeta library. TCRdb re-called the PCR reads through MiXCR, storing one row per CDR3 protein. The sample comprises a few hundred thousand distinct CDR3 sequences, about 9.3% of which are singletons, and less than 2.5% rests with the top ten. The starting material was PBMCs from the stem cell graft donor, obtained from the stem cell graft. The receptors here all came from a human donor who donated a stem cell graft to a child with acute lymphoblastic leukemia.

The V and J genes are TRBV7-2 and TRBJ2-1; perhaps D is TRBD1 or TRBD2 (5 bases each). Germline V lookup: CDR1 SGHTA, CDR2 FQGNSA. This CDR3 spans 16 amino acids. Trimming removed 2 bases at V and 0 bases at J, with 11 bases between. As DNA, the CDR3 is TGTGCCAGCAGCTTATGGGCAGGGAGCTCCTACAATGAGCAGTTCTTC. This sequence encodes CASSLWAGSSYNEQFF.

This clonotype came up many times. The V gene is TRBV7-2, the J gene TRBJ2-3; D remains unclear. The ends were cut back, 5 bases at V and 2 bases at J, with 5 bases in the middle. The CDR3 runs 12 residues. Looked up from germline, CDR1 is SGHTA and CDR2 is FQGNSA. CDR3 residues: CASSESTDTQYF. In DNA, the CDR3 is TGTGCCAGCAGCGAATCCACAGATACGCAGTATTTT. The full variable domain, its missing parts supplied by reference TRBV7-2 and TRBJ2-3, is GAGVSQSPSNKVTEKGKDVELRCDPISGHTALYWYRQSLGQGLEFLIYFQGNSAPDKSGLPSDRFSAERTGGSVSTLTIQRTQQEDSAVYLCASSESTDTQYFGPGTRLTVL.

Many counts were recorded for this clonotype. The chain uses TRBV9 and TRBJ1-2; tentatively, D is TRBD1 (5 bases). CDR1 SGDLS and CDR2 YYNGEE come from the germline V gene. Trimming stripped 4 bases from V and 2 bases from J, with 15 bases between. The CDR3 spans 15 residues. The DNA of the CDR3 is TGTGCCAGCAGCCCTAGCGGGGCCAACAACTATGGCTACACCTTC. Protein: CASSPSGANNYGYTF.

This chain joins TRBV12-3 or TRBV12-4 and TRBJ1-1; D gene unclear. The CDR3 is made up of 14 amino acids. The V end lost 7 bases, the J end lost 3 bases, and 15 bases lay between the germline ends. CDR3 amino acids: CASTLSGLDTEAFF. CDR3 nucleotides: TGTGCCAGCACCCTTTCGGGCCTGGACACTGAAGCTTTCTTT.